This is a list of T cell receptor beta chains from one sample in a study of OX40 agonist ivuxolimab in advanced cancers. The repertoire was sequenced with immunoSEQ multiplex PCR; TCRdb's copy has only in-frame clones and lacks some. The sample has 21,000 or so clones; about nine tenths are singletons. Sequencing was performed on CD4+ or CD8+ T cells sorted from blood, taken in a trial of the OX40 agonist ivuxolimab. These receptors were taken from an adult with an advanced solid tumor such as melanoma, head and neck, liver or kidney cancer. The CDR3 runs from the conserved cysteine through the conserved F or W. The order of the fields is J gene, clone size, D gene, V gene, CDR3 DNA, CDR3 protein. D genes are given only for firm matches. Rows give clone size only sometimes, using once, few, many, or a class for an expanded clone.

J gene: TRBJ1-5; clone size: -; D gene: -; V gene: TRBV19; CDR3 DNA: TGTGCCAGTAGTGACGGTTATCATCTGCCCCAGCATTTT; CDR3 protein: CASSDGYHLPQHF
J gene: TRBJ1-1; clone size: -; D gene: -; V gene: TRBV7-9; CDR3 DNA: TGTGCCAGCAGCTTAGCGGGGGGGGAACCTTTCTTT; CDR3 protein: CASSLAGGEPFF
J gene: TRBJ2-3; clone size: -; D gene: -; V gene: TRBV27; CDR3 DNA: TGTGCCAGCAGTTTGCAGGGGATTAGCACAGATACGCAGTATTTT; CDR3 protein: CASSLQGISTDTQYF
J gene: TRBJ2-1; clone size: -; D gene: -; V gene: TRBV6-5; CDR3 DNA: TGTGCCAGCAGTTACTCGAGCGGTCCGTACAATGAGCAGTTCTTC; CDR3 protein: CASSYSSGPYNEQFF
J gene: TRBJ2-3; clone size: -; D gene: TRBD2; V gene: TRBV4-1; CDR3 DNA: TGCGCCAGCAGCCGGACAACGGGACTAGCAACAGATACGCAGTATTTT; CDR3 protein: CASSRTTGLATDTQYF
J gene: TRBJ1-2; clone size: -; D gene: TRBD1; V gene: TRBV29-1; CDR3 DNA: TGCAGCGTTGACCTCGGGACAGGTGATGGCTACACCTTC; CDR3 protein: CSVDLGTGDGYTF
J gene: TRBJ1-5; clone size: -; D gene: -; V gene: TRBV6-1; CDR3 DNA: TGTGCCAGCAGTGGTGGAGGGGGGTATCAGCCCCAGCATTTT; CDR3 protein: CASSGGGGYQPQHF
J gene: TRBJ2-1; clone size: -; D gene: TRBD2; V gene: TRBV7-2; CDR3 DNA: TGTGCCAGCAGCTTAGCGCAATTAGCGGGGGTAAATGAGCAGTTCTTC; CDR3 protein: CASSLAQLAGVNEQFF
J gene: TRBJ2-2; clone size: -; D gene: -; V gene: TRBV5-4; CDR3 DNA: TGTGCCAGCCGCAGGAGCACCGGGGAGCTGTTTTTT; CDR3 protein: CASRRSTGELFF
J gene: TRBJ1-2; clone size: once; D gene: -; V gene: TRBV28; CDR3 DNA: TGTGCCAGCAGCTCCCTCACCAGAGGCCGGGGCCCTAACTATGGCTACACCTTC; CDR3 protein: CASSSLTRGRGPNYGYTF
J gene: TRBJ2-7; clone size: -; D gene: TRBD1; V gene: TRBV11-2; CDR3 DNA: TGTGCCAGCAGCTGGGGGACAGGGGTAGGGGACGAGCAGTACTTC; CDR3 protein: CASSWGTGVGDEQYF
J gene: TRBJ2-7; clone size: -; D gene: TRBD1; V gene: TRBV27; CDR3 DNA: TGTGCCACCCTAAGGACAGGGGCGGTCAACGAGCAGTACTTC; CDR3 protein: CATLRTGAVNEQYF
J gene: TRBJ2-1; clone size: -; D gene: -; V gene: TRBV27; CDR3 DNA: TGTGCCAGCCAACCGGCAATCTACAATGAGCAGTTCTTC; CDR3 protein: CASQPAIYNEQFF
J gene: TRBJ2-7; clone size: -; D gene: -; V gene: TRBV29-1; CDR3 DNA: TGCAGCGTTGTTCCGGCAGGCTCCTACGAGCAGTACTTC; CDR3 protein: CSVVPAGSYEQYF
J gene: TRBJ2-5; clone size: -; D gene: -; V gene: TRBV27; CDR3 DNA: TGTGCCAGCAGGCACGGACTTGAGACCCAGTACTTC; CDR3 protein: CASRHGLETQYF
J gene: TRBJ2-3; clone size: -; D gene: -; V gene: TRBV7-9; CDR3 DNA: TGTGCCAGCAGCTCCGACAGGGAGGTTAACACAGATACGCAGTATTTT; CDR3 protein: CASSSDREVNTDTQYF
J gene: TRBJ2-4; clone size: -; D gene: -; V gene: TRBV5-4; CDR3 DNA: TGTGCCAGCAGCTCGGCGGCCAATAACAACATTCAGTACTTC; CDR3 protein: CASSSAANNNIQYF
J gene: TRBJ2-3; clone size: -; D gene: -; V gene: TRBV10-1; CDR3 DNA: TGCGCCAGCAGTTTTGGCCCGACAGATACGCAGTATTTT; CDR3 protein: CASSFGPTDTQYF
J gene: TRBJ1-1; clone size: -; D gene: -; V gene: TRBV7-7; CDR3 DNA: TGTGCTAGCAGCTTAGGAGGGGACACCATGAACACTGAAGCTTTCTTT; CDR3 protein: CASSLGGDTMNTEAFF
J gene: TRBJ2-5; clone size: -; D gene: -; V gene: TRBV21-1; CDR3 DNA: TGTGCCAGCAGCAAACGCGGACAGCCCCAAGAGACCCAGTACTTC; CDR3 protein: CASSKRGQPQETQYF
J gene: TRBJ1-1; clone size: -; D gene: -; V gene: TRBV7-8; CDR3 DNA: TGTGCCAGCAGCTCCCTCCCGGGACCCACTGAAGCTTTCTTT; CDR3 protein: CASSSLPGPTEAFF
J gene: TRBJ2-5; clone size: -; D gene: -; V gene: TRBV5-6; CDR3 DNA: TGTGCCAGCAGCTTAGGTATAGCGAGAGGGGAGACCCAGTACTTC; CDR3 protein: CASSLGIARGETQYF
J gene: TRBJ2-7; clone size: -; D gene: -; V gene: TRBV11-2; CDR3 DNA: TGTGCCAGCAGCTTAGCCCCCAACTACGAGCAGTACTTC; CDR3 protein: CASSLAPNYEQYF
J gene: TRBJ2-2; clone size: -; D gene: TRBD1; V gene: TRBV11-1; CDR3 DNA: TGTGCCAGCAGCTTGGTCACAGGGGACACCGGGGAGCTGTTTTTT; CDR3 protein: CASSLVTGDTGELFF
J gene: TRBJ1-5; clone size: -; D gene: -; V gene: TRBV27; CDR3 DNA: TGTGCCAGCAGTCTAACAGGTTATAGCAATCAGCCCCAGCATTTT; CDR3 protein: CASSLTGYSNQPQHF
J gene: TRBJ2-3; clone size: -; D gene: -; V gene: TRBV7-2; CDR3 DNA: TGTGCCAGCAGCTTAAATAGGGGTCGGGCCATCATAGCAGATACGCAGTATTTT; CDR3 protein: CASSLNRGRAIIADTQYF
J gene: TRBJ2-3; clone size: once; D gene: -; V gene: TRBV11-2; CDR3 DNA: TGTGCCAGCAGCTTGCTTGTCGGTCCCGGCGATACGCAGTATTTT; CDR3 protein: CASSLLVGPGDTQYF
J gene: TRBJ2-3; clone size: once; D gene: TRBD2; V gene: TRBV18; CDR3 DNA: TGTGCCAGCTCACCCGTAGCGGGGGCCCGCACAGATACGCAGTATTTT; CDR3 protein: CASSPVAGARTDTQYF
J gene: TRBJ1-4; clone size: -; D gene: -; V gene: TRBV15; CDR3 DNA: TGTGCCACCAGCAGAGAGGGGGGGGGTAATGAAAAACTGTTTTTT; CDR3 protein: CATSREGGGNEKLFF
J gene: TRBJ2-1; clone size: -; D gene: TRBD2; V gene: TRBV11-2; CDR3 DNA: TGTGCCAGCAGCTTAGAGGGGGGGGAAGCTAGTGAGCAGTTCTTC; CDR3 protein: CASSLEGGEASEQFF
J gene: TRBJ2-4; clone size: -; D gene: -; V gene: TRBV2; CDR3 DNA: TGTGCCAGCAGTAGCAACAGGGCTGCCAAAAACATTCAGTACTTC; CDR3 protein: CASSSNRAAKNIQYF
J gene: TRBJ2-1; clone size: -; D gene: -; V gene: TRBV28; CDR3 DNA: TGTGCCAGCAGTTTCCCCGACAATGAGCAGTTCTTC; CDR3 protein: CASSFPDNEQFF
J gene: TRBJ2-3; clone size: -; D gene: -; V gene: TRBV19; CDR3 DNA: TGTGCCAGTAGTATCGCCCCGTGGAGGGCGGACACAGATACGCAGTATTTT; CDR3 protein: CASSIAPWRADTDTQYF
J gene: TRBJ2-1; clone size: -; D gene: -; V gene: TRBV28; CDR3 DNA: TGTGCCAGCGTGGCTAGTGGGCGGGATGAGCAGTTCTTC; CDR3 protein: CASVASGRDEQFF
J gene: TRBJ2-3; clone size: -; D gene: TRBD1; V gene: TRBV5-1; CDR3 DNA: TGCGCCAGCAGCCTGACAGGGGCGAAAGATACGCAGTATTTT; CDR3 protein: CASSLTGAKDTQYF
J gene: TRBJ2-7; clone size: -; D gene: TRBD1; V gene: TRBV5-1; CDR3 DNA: TGCGCCAGCAGCCGGACAGGGACAGAGGTGAACGAGCAGTACTTC; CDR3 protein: CASSRTGTEVNEQYF
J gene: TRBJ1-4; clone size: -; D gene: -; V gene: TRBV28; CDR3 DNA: TGTGCCAGCAGTTTTCCAAACAGGCAGGAGGGAAAACTGTTTTTT; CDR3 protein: CASSFPNRQEGKLFF
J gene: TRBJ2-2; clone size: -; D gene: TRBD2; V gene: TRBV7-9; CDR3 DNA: TGTGCCAGCAGCTCCCACGGGAGGGGTAGCGCCGGGGAGCTGTTTTTT; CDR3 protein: CASSSHGRGSAGELFF
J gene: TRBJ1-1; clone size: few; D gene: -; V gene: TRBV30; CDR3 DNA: TGTGCCTGGAGTGTATCGACTGAAGCTTTCTTT; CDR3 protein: CAWSVSTEAFF
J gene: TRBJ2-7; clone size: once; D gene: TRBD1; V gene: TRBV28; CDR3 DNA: TGTGCCCCAGGGGAAACCCTTCGGACAGGGGTTTCCTACGAGCAGTACTTC; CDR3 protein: CAPGETLRTGVSYEQYF
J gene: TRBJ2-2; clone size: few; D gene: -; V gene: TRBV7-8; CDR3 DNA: TGTGCCAGCAGCTTAGTTGGCGGGGAGCTGTTTTTT; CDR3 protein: CASSLVGGELFF
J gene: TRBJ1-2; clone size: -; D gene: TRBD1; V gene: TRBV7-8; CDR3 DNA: TGTGCCAGCAGCTTAAACAGGGGCTATGGCTACACCTTC; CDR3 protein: CASSLNRGYGYTF
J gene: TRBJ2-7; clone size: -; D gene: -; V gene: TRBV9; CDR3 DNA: TGTGCCAGCAGCGCCCTCGGAGGAGAGAATCCCTACGAGCAGTACTTC; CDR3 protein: CASSALGGENPYEQYF
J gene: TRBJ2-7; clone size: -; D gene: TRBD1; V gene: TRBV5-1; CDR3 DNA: TGCGCCAGCAGCTTGAGCGCAGGGGGACCCTACGAGCAGTACTTC; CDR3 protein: CASSLSAGGPYEQYF